Reported below is one T cell receptor beta chain. Produced via immunoSEQ multiplex PCR; TCRdb's table is partial and in-frame only. The table has roughly 59,000 clones, 93% seen once. This specimen comes from a study of T cell changes during pregnancy in multiple sclerosis. The CDR3 length is 14 residues. Trimming stripped 7 bases from V and 7 bases from J, with 17 bases between. Germline CDR1 is MNHNS and CDR2 is SASEGT. This sample comprised CD4+ T cells from peripheral blood mononuclear cells, obtained before pregnancy. The TCR sequence derives from a female donor with multiple sclerosis, enrolled in a pregnancy study. V is TRBV6-1 and J is TRBJ1-5, with a tentative D call TRBD1 (6 bases). CDR3 coding DNA: TGTGCCAGCACCTTGGGGGGGGGCACGCAGCCCCAGCATTTT. It translates to CASTLGGGTQPQHF.